This TCR beta chain derives from a study of beta chain features in type 1 diabetes. Study-level findings and limits: Since sequencing was performed on cDNA, cells with high TCR expression could be over-represented. For type 1 diabetes patients, VDJ junctions showed fewer insertions and more deletions. TCRB CDR3s from Type 1 diabetes patients were moderately but significantly shorter in all four CD4+ subsets.

On this clone: The antigen is not known.

As every portion of the isolated RNA was reverse transcribed, the sequencing read expressed TCRB transcripts. Clones were sequenced by immunoSEQ multiplex PCR, and TCRdb holds only the in-frame ones, with some missing. The sample includes a few hundred thousand clones, more than 13% of them seen just once. The germline V and J ends were trimmed by 7 bases and 8 bases, with 14 bases remaining between them. The V gene's germline CDR1 is PRHDT and CDR2 FYEKMQ (reference sequence). This CDR3 region has 12 residues. Source material: naive CD4+ T cells from blood. V gene TRBV13 combines with J gene TRBJ1-2, with D uncertain. This receptor was identified in a man aged 25-40 years with type 1 diabetes. CDR3 nucleotide sequence: TGTGCCAGCACCGATAGGTTGCGGGGCTACACCTTC. It codes for CASTDRLRGYTF.